Shown below are 18 T cell receptor beta chains from a single sample sequenced in a study of blood T cell repertoires in COVID-19. Using immunoSEQ multiplex PCR, the repertoire was profiled, and TCRdb retains in-frame clones only, with some absent. The repertoire holds about 58,000 clones, with approximately 75% as singletons. The specimen was peripheral blood. Receptors were obtained from a man aged 55 to 69 with COVID-19, enrolled during active disease.

This rearrangement joins TRBV2 to TRBJ2-1; 9 nucleotides agree with TRBD2. The CDR3 length is 17 residues. The germline CDR1 and CDR2 sequences are SNHLY and FYNNEI. J lost 7 bases, V lost 4 bases, and 14 bases had no gene match. The CDR3 DNA sequence: TGTGCCAGCAGTGGGGGGGGAGCGGGAGGATATACTAATGAGCAGTTCTTC. Translated, it gives CASSGGGAGGYTNEQFF.

V and J are TRBV6-5 and TRBJ1-4, with 7 bases identical to TRBD1. V dropped 5 bases and J dropped 8; count of bases not matched to a gene: 8. Per the germline V gene, CDR1 is MNHEY and CDR2 is SVGAGI. The CDR3 spans 14 residues. CDR3 sequence reads: CASSPTGTREKLFF. CDR3 in DNA: TGTGCCAGCAGTCCGACAGGGACGCGAGAAAAACTGTTTTTT.

V usage is TRBV18 and J usage is TRBJ1-3; tentative D call: TRBD1 (5 bases). V gave up 5 bases and J gave up 1 base, with 9 bases separating them. Germline CDR1 reads KGHSH; CDR2 reads LQKENI. The CDR3 is 14 residues long. This chain's CDR3 is CASSSGGSGNTIYF. The CDR3 DNA sequence: TGTGCCAGCTCATCCGGGGGATCTGGAAACACCATATATTTT.

The chain is built from TRBV5-4 and TRBJ2-7; D remains ambiguous. The germline V and J ends were trimmed by 1 base and 0 bases, with 11 bases remaining between them. Germline values: CDR1 SGHNT, CDR2 YYREEE (reference sequence). This CDR3 has 15 amino acids. The CDR3 sequence is CASSLMAGSSYEQYF. CDR3 bases: TGTGCCAGCAGCTTGATGGCAGGAAGCTCCTACGAGCAGTACTTC.

This sequence joins TRBV18 and TRBJ2-1; D call uncertain. Germline lookup yields CDR1 KGHSH and CDR2 LQKENI. The CDR3 covers 11 residues. Trimming removed 1 base from V and 9 bases from J, with 4 bases in between. The CDR3 spells CASSPLSEQFF. DNA for the CDR3: TGTGCCAGCTCACCACTCTCTGAGCAGTTCTTC.

This clone came up once. V usage is TRBV19 and J usage is TRBJ1-2; tentative D call: TRBD1 (5 bases). The CDR3 consists of 16 residues. Trimming stripped 2 bases from V and 7 bases from J, with 20 bases between. CDR1 LNHDA and CDR2 SQIVND come from the germline V gene (reference sequence). The CDR3 region is CASSIRARQFSGGYTF. The CDR3 bases are TGTGCCAGTAGTATACGCGCGAGACAGTTCTCAGGTGGCTACACCTTC.

The gene calls are TRBV5-1 and TRBJ2-5; tentative D call: TRBD2 (7 bases). The germline CDR1 and CDR2 sequences are SGHRS and YFSETQ. V shed 9 bases and J shed 5 bases, with 23 bases lying between them. The CDR3 consists of 15 residues. The CDR3 coding sequence is TGCGCCACCACACGGGGGGCTAATTACGGGGAGACCCAGTACTTC. Its protein product is CATTRGANYGETQYF. The whole variable domain, filled in from reference TRBV5-1 and TRBJ2-5, reads KAGVTQTPRYLIKTRGQQVTLSCSPISGHRSVSWYQQTPGQGLQFLFEYFSETQRNKGNFPGRFSGRQFSNSRSEMNVSTLELGDSALYLCATTRGANYGETQYFGPGTRLLVL.

The V call is TRBV5-6, the J call TRBJ2-4, with D uncertain. CDR1 is SGHDT and CDR2 is YYEEEE in the germline V gene. The CDR3 contains 13 residues. The V end lost 1 base, the J end lost 7 bases, and 9 bases lay between the germline ends. In DNA, the CDR3 is TGTGCCAGCAGCTTGTCGATTGAGAACATTCAGTACTTC. As protein: CASSLSIENIQYF.

The chain couples TRBV6-1 to TRBJ1-1; a weak D match, TRBD1 (5 bases). Germline assignment: CDR1 MNHNS and CDR2 SASEGT. There are 14 residues in the CDR3. With 3 bases removed from V and 10 bases from J, the gap between germline ends came to 18 bases. CDR3 protein: CASSENQPHRGAFF. CDR3 DNA: TGTGCCAGCAGTGAGAACCAACCTCATAGGGGAGCTTTCTTT.

This clone was seen a single time. The V and J genes are TRBV12-5 and TRBJ2-5; TRBD2 matches 8 bases. Trimming removed 4 bases from V and 5 bases from J; junction bases left unmatched: 9. Germline CDR1 LGHNT, CDR2 FRNRAP. CDR3 length: 15 residues. Here the CDR3 DNA reads TGTGCTAGTGGTTCGAGAAAGCGGGAGTTCGAGACCCAGTACTTC. This encodes CASGSRKREFETQYF.

The rearrangement links TRBV9 to TRBJ1-3; 10 nucleotides line up with TRBD1. After removal of 4 bases from V and 4 bases from J, the junction contained 5 bases not matched to a gene. CDR1 is SGDLS, CDR2 YYNGEE, per germline. There are 15 residues in the CDR3. The CDR3 nucleotides are TGTGCCAGCAGCCAAGACAGGGGGCACGGAAACACCATATATTTT. Translating gives CASSQDRGHGNTIYF.

V gene TRBV5-4 combines with J gene TRBJ2-5, with D possibly TRBD1 on 5 matching bases. The CDR3 runs to 13 residues. Germline V CDR1 and CDR2: SGHNT, YYREEE (reference sequence). V shed 0 bases and J shed 2 bases, with 5 bases lying between them. The CDR3 nucleotides read TGTGCCAGCAGCTTGGACAGGCAAGAGACCCAGTACTTC. Translating it yields CASSLDRQETQYF.

This sequence joins TRBV6-2 or TRBV6-3 and TRBJ1-2; 8 nucleotides match TRBD1. The CDR3 covers 14 residues. The junction had 5 bases not matched to a gene; V was cut back by 6 bases and J by 2 bases. The germline V gene encodes CDR1 MNHEY and CDR2 SVGEGT. The CDR3 DNA sequence: TGTGCCAGCAGCAGGGACAGGACCAACTATGGCTACACCTTC. Translating it yields CASSRDRTNYGYTF.

This rearrangement joins TRBV5-5 to TRBJ1-5; maybe TRBD1 (6 bases). Looked up from germline, CDR1 is SGHKS and CDR2 is YYEKEE (reference sequence). V was clipped by 4 bases and J by 8 bases, with 16 bases between them. The CDR3 loop spans 14 amino acids. The CDR3 protein is CASSLRTVVEPQHF. The CDR3 region has the DNA TGTGCCAGCAGCCTACGGACAGTGGTAGAGCCCCAGCATTTT.

The CDR3 DNA reads TGTGCCAGCAACCCCCCCGGGACAGGGTGGGATGGGGCCAACGTCCTGACTTTC. Protein product: CASNPPGTGWDGANVLTF. The chain recombines TRBV7-9 with TRBJ2-6; TRBD1 agrees at 9 bases. The CDR3 contains 18 residues. Germline V gene lookup returns CDR1 SEHNR and CDR2 FQNEAQ (reference sequence). The V gene end was trimmed by 7 bases and the J gene end by 3 bases; junction bases not matched to a gene: 13.

The CDR3 DNA reads as TGTGCCAGCAGCGACCGGGACAGGGGACTAGCGGATTACAATGAGCAGTTCTTC. Protein: CASSDRDRGLADYNEQFF. The chain combines TRBV7-2 with TRBJ2-1, with D tentatively TRBD2 (11 bases). Trimming shortened V by 5 bases and J by 4 bases, and 24 bases separated the two germline ends. Germline CDR1 SGHTA, CDR2 FQGNSA. The CDR3 contains 18 residues.

The chain combines TRBV3-1 (or the pseudogene TRBV3-2) with TRBJ2-1; 12 bases align to TRBD2. V gave up 1 base and J gave up 4 bases; unmatched junction bases: 5. The germline V gene has CDR1 LGHDT and CDR2 YNNKEL (reference sequence). This CDR3 comprises 17 residues. The CDR3, as DNA: TGTGCCAGCAGCCAAGTTACCGGGACTAGCGGGTACAATGAGCAGTTCTTC. Residues: CASSQVTGTSGYNEQFF.

The rearrangement joins TRBV7-2 to TRBJ2-5, with 8 bases fitting TRBD1. Per germline, CDR1 SGHTA and CDR2 FQGNSA. V trimming: 2 bases; J trimming: 2 bases; junction bases outside the gene matches: 7. CDR3 size: 16 residues. CDR3 sequence (DNA): TGTGCCAGCAGCTTAATCCAGGGGGCTAGGCAAGAGACCCAGTACTTC. This gives the protein CASSLIQGARQETQYF.